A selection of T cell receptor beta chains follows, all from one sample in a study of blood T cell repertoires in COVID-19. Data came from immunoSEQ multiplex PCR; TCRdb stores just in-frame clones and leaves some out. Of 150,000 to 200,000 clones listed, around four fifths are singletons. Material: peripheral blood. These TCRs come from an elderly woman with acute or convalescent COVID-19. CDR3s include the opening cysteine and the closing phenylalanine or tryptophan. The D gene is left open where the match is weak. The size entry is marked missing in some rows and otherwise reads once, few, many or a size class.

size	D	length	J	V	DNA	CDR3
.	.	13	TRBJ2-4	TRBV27	TGTGCCAGCAGTCCATTAGCCAAAAACATTCAGTACTTC	CASSPLAKNIQYF
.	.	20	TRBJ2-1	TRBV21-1	TGTGCCAGCAGGTTCAGTGTAGAAGGAGCCGTGAGTAGCGGGAGAAATGAGCAGTTCTTC	CASRFSVEGAVSSGRNEQFF
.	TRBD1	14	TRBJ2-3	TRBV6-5	TGTGCCAGCAGTTACCGCAGGGGGCAAGATACGCAGTATTTT	CASSYRRGQDTQYF
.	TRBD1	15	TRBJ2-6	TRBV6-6	TGTGCCAGCCAGGGACAGCCCACTGGGGCCAACGTCCTGACTTTC	CASQGQPTGANVLTF
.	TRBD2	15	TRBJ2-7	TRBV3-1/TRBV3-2	TGTGCCAGCAGCCAAGCACGACTAGCGGGAGGTCTACAGTACTTC	CASSQARLAGGLQYF
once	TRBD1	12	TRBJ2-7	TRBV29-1	TGCAGCGTTGATGGACAGGGAAACGAGCAGTACTTC	CSVDGQGNEQYF
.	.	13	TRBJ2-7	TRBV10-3	TGTGCCATCAGCCCTGGGGGGGCGAACGAGCAGTACTTC	CAISPGGANEQYF
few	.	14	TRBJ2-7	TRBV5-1	TGCGCCAGCAGCTCCTACAGGGACTCCTACGAGCAGTACTTC	CASSSYRDSYEQYF
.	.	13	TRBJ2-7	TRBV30	TGTGCCTGGAGAGGAGGGGGCAACTACGAGCAGTACTTC	CAWRGGGNYEQYF
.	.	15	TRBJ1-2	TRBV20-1	TGCAGTGCTAGTTCCCCCGAGGCGTCGAACTATGGCTACACCTTC	CSASSPEASNYGYTF
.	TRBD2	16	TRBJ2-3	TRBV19	TGTGCCAGTAGTATATTCAGTCTGACGGGGGGGGATACGCAGTATTTT	CASSIFSLTGGDTQYF
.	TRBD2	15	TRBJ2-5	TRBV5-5	TGTGCCAGCAGCGAAGGGACTAGCAGCCAAGAGACCCAGTACTTC	CASSEGTSSQETQYF
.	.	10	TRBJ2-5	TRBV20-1	TGCAGTGCTACACAAGAGACCCAGTACTTC	CSATQETQYF
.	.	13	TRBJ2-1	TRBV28	TGTGCCAGCAGTTTGATACAATCCAGGGTGCAGTTCTTC	CASSLIQSRVQFF
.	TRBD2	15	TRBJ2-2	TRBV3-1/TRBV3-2	TGTGCCAGCAGCCCTCTGCGGGGGGGAGGCGGGGAGCTGTTTTTT	CASSPLRGGGGELFF
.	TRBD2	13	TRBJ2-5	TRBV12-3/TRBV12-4	TGTGCCAGCACCGGGACTACGGGGGGGGCCCAGTACTTC	CASTGTTGGAQYF
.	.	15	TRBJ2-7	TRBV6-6	TGTGCCAGTTACCCTCAGGGGTTGGGAAAGTACGAGCAGTACTTC	CASYPQGLGKYEQYF
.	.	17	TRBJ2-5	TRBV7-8	TGTGCCAGCAGCTTAGCTTCTTTGGCACAGTACCAAGAGACCCAGTACTTC	CASSLASLAQYQETQYF
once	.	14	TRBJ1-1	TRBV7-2	TGTGCCAGCAGCTTAGGGAGGGAACGGGCTGAAGCTTTCTTT	CASSLGRERAEAFF
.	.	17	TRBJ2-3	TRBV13	TGTGCCAGCAGCTTTCTTCGGGGGGCCGGTACAAGAGATACGCAGTATTTT	CASSFLRGAGTRDTQYF
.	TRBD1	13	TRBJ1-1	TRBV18	TGTGCCAGCTCATCCGGACAGGGCACTGAAGCTTTCTTT	CASSSGQGTEAFF
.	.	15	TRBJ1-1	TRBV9	TGTGCCAGCAGCGGCGCAGGTAATGTGAACACTGAAGCTTTCTTT	CASSGAGNVNTEAFF
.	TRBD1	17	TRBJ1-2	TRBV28	TGTGCCAGCAGTCCATCAAGTCAGGGGGCAGCTAACTATGGCTACACCTTC	CASSPSSQGAANYGYTF
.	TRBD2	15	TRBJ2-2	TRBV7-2	TGTGCCAGCAGCTTAGCAGCGGGGGGGGCAGGGGAGCTGTTTTTT	CASSLAAGGAGELFF
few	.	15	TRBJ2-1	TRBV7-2	TGTGCCAGCAGCACGTCGGGAAGCTCCTACAATGAGCAGTTCTTC	CASSTSGSSYNEQFF
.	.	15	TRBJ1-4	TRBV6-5	TGTGCCAGCAGTTATTCAGGGGCAGCTAATGAAAAACTGTTTTTT	CASSYSGAANEKLFF
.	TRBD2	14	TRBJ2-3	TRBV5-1	TGCGCCAGCAGCGGGGGGGTAGTCTCAGATACGCAGTATTTT	CASSGGVVSDTQYF
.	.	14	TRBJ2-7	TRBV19	TGTGCCAGTAGTATAGAGGTCAGGGCCTACGAGCAGTACTTC	CASSIEVRAYEQYF
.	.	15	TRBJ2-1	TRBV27	TGTGCCAGCAGTTTTGGCGCAGCCAGGGTCGATGAGCAGTTCTTC	CASSFGAARVDEQFF